The clone carrying this TCR beta chain was observed a single time. Its antigen is undetermined. Repertoires were generated with immunoSEQ multiplex PCR, while TCRdb's copy carries only in-frame clones and drops some. The sample lists about 63,000 clones; roughly 90% were seen once. This entry belongs to a study of cytomegalovirus exposure and HLA in healthy donors. The study's findings and limits: Researchers catalogued 164 TCR beta chains as cytomegalovirus-associated.

Separate from the roughly 610-subject first cohort, the 120-subject validation cohort was the one that the donors belonged to. The CDR3 consists of 15 residues. Germline CDR1 LGHNT, CDR2 FRNRAP. Trimming took 1 base from V and 7 from J; bases not matched to a gene: 7. The material sequenced was PBMCs. V and J are TRBV12-5 and TRBJ2-7; 10 nucleotides match TRBD1. The source is a woman between 18 and 29 years old in good health and CMV-seronegative. The CDR3 DNA sequence: TGTGCTAGTGGTTTGGACCGACAGGGGGCGGGGGAGCAGTACTTC. This gives the protein CASGLDRQGAGEQYF.